This entry concerns a single TCR beta chain. Its matching antigen is unknown. The record originates from a study of breast tumors, draining lymph nodes, adjacent tissues. Study-wide findings and caveats: Findings are consistent with lymph node origin and intratumoral expansion of most tumor T cells. Data only fit, rather than demonstrated, lymph node origin of most tumor T cells. Compared with lymph nodes, tumors were less diverse; compared with nontumor tissue, more.

Samples came from axillary lymph nodes draining the breast cancer. Germline CDR1 MNHEY, CDR2 SMNVEV (reference sequence). This CDR3 has 14 residues. Trimming pared 2 bases from V and 3 bases from J, leaving 7 bases between. TCRdb fed the multiplex PCR reads into MiXCR, producing one record per CDR3 protein. The table lists fewer than 200,000 distinct CDR3 sequences, 30% to 35% of them singletons. The V and J genes are TRBV27 and TRBJ1-4, with a tentative D call TRBD1 (5 bases). The source is a female donor with breast cancer. Some clones in this sample may be carry-over from other donors' samples. The source material was axillary lymph node tissue. The CDR3 is CASSLEGPNEKLFF. DNA of the CDR3: TGTGCCAGCAGTTTAGAGGGACCTAATGAAAAACTGTTTTTT.